This TCR beta chain is from a study of blood T cell repertoires in COVID-19. Study summary: There were acute and convalescent COVID-19 samples, and they came from the United States, Italy and Spain.

Germline CDR1 reads MGHDK; CDR2 reads SYGVNS. V lost 3 bases, J lost 3 bases, and 13 bases lay in between. This CDR3 contains 15 residues. Original analysis: The authors estimated nucleated cell counts from reference gene primer amplification. Clones were read by immunoSEQ multiplex PCR, and TCRdb kept only the in-frame ones, dropping some. Clone size and V and J calls were adopted from that table, with D and trimming inferred from the DNA. The sample gives some 120,000 clones, less than 90% of which show up once; roughly 1.8% is in the top ten. The clonotype comes from a man between 65 and 85 years old with acute or convalescent COVID-19. The sequenced sample consisted of peripheral blood. The chain employs TRBV25-1 and TRBJ2-3, with a possible D match to TRBD1 (6 bases). DNA for the CDR3: TGTGCCAGCAGTGAGCGTGGCAGGGGAACAGATACGCAGTATTTT. Translated: CASSERGRGTDTQYF.